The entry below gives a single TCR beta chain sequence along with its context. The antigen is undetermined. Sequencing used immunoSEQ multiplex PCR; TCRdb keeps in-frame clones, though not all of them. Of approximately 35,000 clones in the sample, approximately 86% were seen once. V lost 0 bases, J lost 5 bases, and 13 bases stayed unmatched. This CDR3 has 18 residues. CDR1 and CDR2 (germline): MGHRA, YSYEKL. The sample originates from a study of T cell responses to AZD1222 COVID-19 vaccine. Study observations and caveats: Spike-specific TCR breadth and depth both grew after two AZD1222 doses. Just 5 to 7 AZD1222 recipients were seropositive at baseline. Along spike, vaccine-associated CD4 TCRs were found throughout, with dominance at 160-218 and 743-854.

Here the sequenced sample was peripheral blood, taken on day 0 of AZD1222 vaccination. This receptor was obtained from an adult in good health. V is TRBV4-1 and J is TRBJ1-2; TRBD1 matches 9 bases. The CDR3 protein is CASSQESRPPGQGYGYTF. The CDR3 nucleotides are TGCGCCAGCAGCCAAGAATCACGACCTCCGGGACAGGGATATGGCTACACCTTC.